Following are 32 T cell receptor beta chains from one sample sequenced in a study of cytomegalovirus exposure and HLA in healthy donors. Use of 60 Vbeta and 13 Jbeta primers characterized the PCR. The protocol was immunoSEQ multiplex PCR, while the TCRdb copy is restricted to in-frame clones and leaves out a portion. The repertoire holds fewer than 200,000 clones, with approximately 77% as singletons. The specimen sequenced was PBMCs. Source of these receptors: a male donor in good health and CMV-seropositive.

This rearrangement joins TRBV4-3 to TRBJ2-1, with TRBD1 as a possible D gene (5 bases). The V gene's germline CDR1 is LGHNA and CDR2 YSLEER. The CDR3 is 14 residues long. Deletions cut 0 bases from V and 12 bases from J, with 15 bases between. CDR3 in amino acids: CASSQDRQGISQFF. The CDR3 DNA reads TGCGCCAGCAGCCAAGATCGGCAGGGTATTTCGCAGTTCTTC.

The DNA for the CDR3 is TGTGCCAGCAGTCCCTCCCGGACAGGGTTCGGGGAGCTGTTTTTT. This codes for CASSPSRTGFGELFF. V gene TRBV6-5 combines with J gene TRBJ2-2, with 8 positions matching TRBD1. Germline V gene lookup returns CDR1 MNHEY and CDR2 SVGAGI. V lost 5 bases and J lost 7; bases outside the gene matches: 9. The length of the CDR3 is 15 residues.

The genes are TRBV9 and TRBJ2-1; possible D gene TRBD2, 5 bases. This CDR3 contains 14 residues. V was trimmed by 3 bases and J by 10 bases, leaving 17 bases between them. The V gene's germline CDR1 is SGDLS and CDR2 YYNGEE. The chain's CDR3 is CASSAETEAWEQFF. The CDR3 nucleotides read TGTGCCAGCAGCGCCGAAACGGAGGCGTGGGAGCAGTTCTTC. The entire variable domain, with the rest obtained from reference TRBV9 and TRBJ2-1, is as follows: DSGVTQTPKHLITATGQRVTLRCSPRSGDLSVYWYQQSLDQGLQFLIQYYNGEERAKGNILERFSAQQFPDLHSELNLSSLELGDSALYFCASSAETEAWEQFFGPGTRLTVL.

Written as DNA, the CDR3 is TGTGCCAGCAGCTTTAGCGGGGGGGGCCCTAGCACAGATACGCAGTATTTT. Protein sequence: CASSFSGGGPSTDTQYF. V and J are TRBV11-2 and TRBJ2-3; TRBD2 aligns across 11 bases. V lost 3 bases to trimming and J lost 0 bases; unmatched junction nucleotides: 5. CDR1 and CDR2 (germline): SGHAT, FQNNGV. The CDR3 runs 17 residues.

This chain connects TRBV6-6 to TRBJ2-5, with TRBD1 as a possible D gene (6 bases). The CDR3 covers 14 residues. In germline, CDR1 is MNHNY, CDR2 SVGAGI (reference sequence). Trimming removed 6 bases from V and 5 bases from J, with 16 bases in between. The CDR3 sequence is CASRRTALGETQYF. CDR3 nucleotides: TGTGCCAGCAGAAGGACAGCCCTGGGGGAGACCCAGTACTTC.

The J gene is TRBJ2-2, the V gene TRBV9; a weak D match, TRBD2 (6 bases). The CDR3 contains 14 residues. The germline CDR1 and CDR2 sequences are SGDLS and YYNGEE. The germline V and J ends were trimmed by 3 bases and 2 bases, with 8 bases remaining between them. The CDR3 DNA sequence: TGTGCCAGCAGCGCCGGACTAAACACCGGGGAGCTGTTTTTT. Translating gives CASSAGLNTGELFF.

This chain joins TRBV9 and TRBJ1-3, with D tentatively TRBD1 (6 bases). CDR1 is SGDLS, CDR2 YYNGEE, per germline. V was shortened by 3 bases and J by 3 bases, with 19 bases between the two germline ends. This CDR3 has 17 residues. The CDR3 DNA sequence: TGTGCCAGCAGCGCTCCCGGGGGGGGGCGCGGTGGAAACACCATATATTTT. Protein product: CASSAPGGGRGGNTIYF. Supplemented by reference TRBV9 and TRBJ1-3, the full variable domain reads DSGVTQTPKHLITATGQRVTLRCSPRSGDLSVYWYQQSLDQGLQFLIQYYNGEERAKGNILERFSAQQFPDLHSELNLSSLELGDSALYFCASSAPGGGRGGNTIYFGEGSWLTVV.

This clone was detected only a few times. The V call is TRBV2, the J call TRBJ2-7; D remains ambiguous. V was clipped by 3 bases and J by 6 bases, with 12 bases between them. The CDR3 totals 13 residues. CDR1 is SNHLY and CDR2 is FYNNEI in the germline V gene. In DNA form, the CDR3 reads TGTGCCAGCAGTGAGCAGTGGGCTTCCGAGCAGTACTTC. Translated: CASSEQWASEQYF.

The rearrangement links TRBV7-6 to TRBJ2-1, with 13 bases lining up with TRBD2. This CDR3 is 16 amino acids long. Per the germline V gene, CDR1 is SGHVS and CDR2 is FNYEAQ. Unmatched junction bases numbered 5, after V lost 5 bases and J lost 4 bases. CDR3: CASSPTSGGPYNEQFF. In nucleotides, the CDR3 is TGTGCCAGCAGCCCGACTAGCGGGGGGCCTTACAATGAGCAGTTCTTC.

The rearrangement uses TRBV2 and TRBJ1-2, with TRBD1 matching over 10 bases. This CDR3 comprises 14 residues. Per the germline V gene, CDR1 is SNHLY and CDR2 is FYNNEI. V shed 6 bases and J 4 bases; nucleotides not matched to a gene: 5. CDR3 coding DNA: TGTGCCAGCAGCGCCGGGACAGGGGCCTATGGCTACACCTTC. This gives the protein CASSAGTGAYGYTF.

The CDR3 loop is CASRPGTSLTYEQYF. The CDR3, as DNA: TGTGCCAGCAGGCCCGGGACTAGCTTGACCTACGAGCAGTACTTC. The J gene is TRBJ2-7, the V gene TRBV6-5; 9 bases match TRBD2. The CDR3 is 15 residues long. Germline-derived CDR1 and CDR2 are MNHEY and SVGAGI. V dropped 6 bases and J dropped 2; count of bases not matched to a gene: 8.

This clone was picked up a small number of times. The chain is built from TRBV6-6 and TRBJ2-3; 7 bases agree with TRBD2. Unmatched junction bases numbered 8, after V lost 5 bases and J lost 3 bases. The CDR3 covers 15 residues. Germline V lookup: CDR1 MNHNY, CDR2 SVGAGI (reference sequence). This CDR3 is CASSAVGGGTDTQYF. The CDR3 DNA is TGTGCCAGCAGTGCAGTGGGCGGGGGTACAGATACGCAGTATTTT.

The chain couples TRBV19 to TRBJ1-5; TRBD1 aligns across 8 bases. This CDR3 is 15 amino acids long. The ends lost 4 bases at V and 6 bases at J; junction bases unmatched: 8. Germline V gene lookup returns CDR1 LNHDA and CDR2 SQIVND (reference sequence). The CDR3 DNA is TGTGCCAGTAGTACCGGACAGGGAAGGCGTCAGCCCCAGCATTTT. Its protein product is CASSTGQGRRQPQHF.

V and J are TRBV9 and TRBJ1-6; 7 nucleotides align to TRBD1. Germline values: CDR1 SGDLS, CDR2 YYNGEE. This CDR3 is 13 amino acids long. V gave up 1 base and J gave up 8 bases; unmatched junction bases: 0. This chain's CDR3 is CASSVQGDSPLHF. The CDR3 nucleotides read TGTGCCAGCAGCGTACAGGGGGATTCACCCCTCCACTTT. Full variable domain (remainder filled in from reference TRBV9 and TRBJ1-6): DSGVTQTPKHLITATGQRVTLRCSPRSGDLSVYWYQQSLDQGLQFLIQYYNGEERAKGNILERFSAQQFPDLHSELNLSSLELGDSALYFCASSVQGDSPLHFGNGTRLTVT.

This clone came up a few times. The chain carries TRBV10-3 and TRBJ2-4; D gene unclear. V dropped 2 bases and J dropped 0 bases, with 5 bases sitting between them. Per the germline V gene, CDR1 is ENHRY and CDR2 is SYGVKD. This CDR3 contains 14 residues. The CDR3 nucleotides are TGTGCCATCAGTGAGGTCCTAGCCAAAAACATTCAGTACTTC. It translates to CAISEVLAKNIQYF.

The chain recombines TRBV11-2 with TRBJ2-6, with TRBD2 matching over 7 bases. Germline assignment: CDR1 SGHAT and CDR2 FQNNGV. V dropped 5 bases and J dropped 2; count of bases not matched to a gene: 3. This CDR3 spans 15 amino acids. The CDR3 is CASSVLAAGANVLTF. CDR3 DNA: TGTGCCAGCAGCGTCCTAGCGGCTGGGGCCAACGTCCTGACTTTC.

This clone was observed a single time. J is TRBJ2-1 and V is TRBV27, with TRBD2 matching over 8 bases. The CDR3 totals 17 residues. V was clipped by 3 bases and J by 4 bases; unmatched bases: 11. Germline CDR1 and CDR2: MNHEY and SMNVEV (reference sequence). This CDR3 reads CASSFSDPGGAYNEQFF. The CDR3 coding sequence is TGTGCCAGCAGTTTCTCAGATCCGGGGGGGGCGTACAATGAGCAGTTCTTC.

The rearrangement uses TRBV14 and TRBJ2-7, with 8 bases matching TRBD2. Germline CDR1 is SGHDN and CDR2 is FVKESK. After removal of 3 bases from V and 2 bases from J, the junction contained 6 bases not matched to a gene. This CDR3 is built from 15 residues. Written as DNA, the CDR3 is TGTGCCAGCAGCCACGTACTAGCGGACCCCTACGAGCAGTACTTC. Its protein is CASSHVLADPYEQYF.

This clone was observed a handful of times. The V and J genes are TRBV6-5 and TRBJ2-2; D remains unclear. The CDR3 sequence is 16 residues long. Germline V gives CDR1 MNHEY, CDR2 SVGAGI. Trimming took 4 bases from V and 4 from J, leaving 16 bases between them. CDR3 DNA: TGTGCCAGCAGTTTTCGACTCATCTCCCCCACCGGGGAGCTGTTTTTT. Translated, it gives CASSFRLISPTGELFF.

V gene TRBV5-1 combines with J gene TRBJ2-2; 7 nucleotides line up with TRBD1. The germline gives CDR1 SGHRS, CDR2 YFSETQ. The CDR3 extends over 16 amino acids. V lost 0 bases and J lost 4; bases outside the gene matches: 6. CDR3 in amino acids: CASSLGIQGVTGELFF. The CDR3, as DNA: TGCGCCAGCAGCTTGGGGATTCAGGGGGTCACCGGGGAGCTGTTTTTT.

This clone came up once. The chain links TRBV25-1 to TRBJ2-5; 10 nucleotides align to TRBD2. V lost 7 bases and J lost 5; bases outside the gene matches: 1. The CDR3 sequence is 12 residues long. Germline-derived CDR1 and CDR2 are MGHDK and SYGVNS. The CDR3 loop is CASKTSGETQYF. The CDR3 DNA reads as TGTGCCAGCAAGACTAGCGGGGAGACCCAGTACTTC. Based on the CDR3 plus reference TRBV25-1 and TRBJ2-5, the full variable domain is EADIYQTPRYLVIGTGKKITLECSQTMGHDKMYWYQQDPGMELHLIHYSYGVNSTEKGDLSSESTVSRIRTEHFPLTLESARPSHTSQYLCASKTSGETQYFGPGTRLLVL.

The genes are TRBV19 and TRBJ2-7; 7 nucleotides align to TRBD2. The germline gives CDR1 LNHDA, CDR2 SQIVND (reference sequence). The CDR3 consists of 15 residues. J was trimmed by 2 bases and V by 5 bases; bases with no gene match: 9. The CDR3 protein is CASSFTGLPTYEQYF. Here the CDR3 DNA reads TGTGCCAGTAGTTTCACGGGACTACCCACCTACGAGCAGTACTTC.

CDR3 loop: CASSVEPQGARYEQYF. CDR3 coding DNA: TGTGCCAGCAGCGTAGAACCACAGGGGGCGCGGTACGAGCAGTACTTC. V gene TRBV9 combines with J gene TRBJ2-7; 9 bases align to TRBD1. This CDR3 is built from 16 residues. Trimming at V came to 0 bases and at J to 4 bases, leaving 8 bases not matched to a gene. The V gene's germline CDR1 is SGDLS and CDR2 YYNGEE.

This sequence joins TRBV30 and TRBJ2-7, with TRBD1 matching over 7 bases. There are 14 residues in the CDR3. CDR1 is GTSNPN, CDR2 SVGIG, per germline (reference sequence). V lost 5 bases to trimming and J lost 2 bases; unmatched junction nucleotides: 9. The CDR3 protein is CAWGATGTPYEQYF. The CDR3 nucleotides read TGTGCCTGGGGGGCGACAGGGACCCCCTACGAGCAGTACTTC.

The chain has TRBV9 and TRBJ1-6; D unresolved. The germline gives CDR1 SGDLS, CDR2 YYNGEE. The CDR3 has 15 residues. The V end was cut by 2 bases, the J end by 4 bases, with 10 bases between. The CDR3 DNA follows: TGTGCCAGCAGCGTGAGTTCGGGGTATAATTCACCCCTCCACTTT. Translated, it gives CASSVSSGYNSPLHF.

The V gene is TRBV6-5, the J gene TRBJ1-6; D not certain. CDR1 and CDR2 (germline): MNHEY, SVGAGI. Trimming took off 6 bases at V and 6 bases at J, with 12 bases between the two ends. The CDR3 sequence is 14 residues long. In DNA form, the CDR3 reads TGTGCCAGCAGCCCTACTAGCTCTAATTCACCCCTCCACTTT. Translated, it gives CASSPTSSNSPLHF.

This clone was counted a few times. This chain uses TRBV9 with TRBJ1-3; D uncertain. Germline V lookup: CDR1 SGDLS, CDR2 YYNGEE. With 0 bases removed from V and 0 bases from J, the gap between germline ends came to 13 bases. The CDR3 covers 17 residues. CDR3 coding DNA: TGTGCCAGCAGCGTAGCCGGGGTGGGTCACTCTGGAAACACCATATATTTT. Its protein product is CASSVAGVGHSGNTIYF.

This clone was observed a single time. This rearrangement joins TRBV10-3 to TRBJ2-7, with D maybe TRBD2 (5 bases). CDR1 is ENHRY and CDR2 is SYGVKD in the germline V gene. This CDR3 contains 13 residues. V gave up 7 bases and J gave up 6 bases, with 16 bases separating them. The CDR3 nucleotides are TGTGCCATCAATCAACTGCGTCGGGGCGAGCAGTACTTC. Protein: CAINQLRRGEQYF.

V is TRBV27 and J is TRBJ1-1, with TRBD1 matching over 7 bases. The CDR3 spans 12 residues. Germline V gene lookup returns CDR1 MNHEY and CDR2 SMNVEV (reference sequence). The trim removed 4 bases at V and 7 bases at J, leaving 3 bases unmatched. The CDR3 here is CASSSYRGEAFF. The CDR3 nucleotides are TGTGCCAGCAGTTCTTACAGGGGTGAAGCTTTCTTT.

This chain joins TRBV7-2 and TRBJ2-2; 15 positions agree with TRBD2. V dropped 5 bases and J dropped 2; count of bases not matched to a gene: 6. This CDR3 contains 18 residues. Germline loops: CDR1 SGHTA, CDR2 FQGNSA. CDR3 amino acids: CASSSPGLAGGNTGELFF. Written as DNA, the CDR3 is TGTGCCAGCAGCAGCCCGGGACTAGCGGGGGGCAACACCGGGGAGCTGTTTTTT. Complete variable domain (other parts from reference TRBV7-2 and TRBJ2-2): GAGVSQSPSNKVTEKGKDVELRCDPISGHTALYWYRQSLGQGLEFLIYFQGNSAPDKSGLPSDRFSAERTGGSVSTLTIQRTQQEDSAVYLCASSSPGLAGGNTGELFFGEGSRLTVL.

This chain joins TRBV13 and TRBJ2-1; no clear D gene. CDR3 length equals 16 residues. V lost 4 bases and J lost 8, with 21 bases in between. CDR1 and CDR2 from the germline V gene are PRHDT and FYEKMQ (reference sequence). CDR3 protein: CASSSRPLRHVDEQFF. The CDR3 bases are TGTGCCAGCAGCTCTCGTCCCCTCAGGCATGTGGATGAGCAGTTCTTC.

This clone was counted only a few times. The rearrangement uses TRBV7-8 and TRBJ1-6; TRBD1 matches at 10 bases. The trim removed 4 bases at V and 6 bases at J, leaving 9 bases unmatched. Germline CDR1 SGHVS, CDR2 FQNEAQ. The CDR3 is 17 amino acids. CDR3 nucleotides: TGTGCCAGCAGCTATACGGGACAGGGGTTTACTAATTCACCCCTCCACTTT. Translation gives CASSYTGQGFTNSPLHF.